Below, 14 T cell receptor beta chains from the same sample are listed, as sequenced in a study of EBV T-cell therapy then PD-1 blockade in nasopharyngeal carcinoma. Their antigen targets remain unknown. Described time point: 266 days after commencement of treatment, after nivolumab therapy. Documented treatment: AdE1-LMPpoly-expanded autologous EBV-specific T-cell therapy followed by anti-PD-1 nivolumab. Only in-frame clones appear in the TCRdb table, and some are missing; sequencing was by immunoSEQ multiplex PCR. Of tens of thousands of clones in the sample, around 80% were seen once. This specimen consisted of CD8+ T cells from blood, obtained around day 300 from a patient whose treatment included autologous EBV-specific T cells and nivolumab. Receptors originate from a man aged 35-49 years with nasopharyngeal carcinoma.

The gene calls are TRBV4-3 and TRBJ1-2; D gene unclear. Trimming removed 1 base at V and 2 bases at J, with 5 bases between. Germline-derived CDR1 and CDR2 are LGHNA and YSLEER. The CDR3 runs to 13 residues. The CDR3 DNA reads TGCGCCAGCAGCCAAGGGTTGAACTATGGCTACACCTTC. It yields the protein CASSQGLNYGYTF.

The CDR3 loop is CASSTGRGYTF. In DNA form, the CDR3 reads TGTGCCAGCAGTACAGGGAGGGGCTACACCTTC. The V call is TRBV28, the J call TRBJ1-2; tentatively, D is TRBD1 (6 bases). V was cut by 5 bases and J by 8 bases, with 9 bases left in between. The CDR3 contains 11 residues. Per the germline V gene, CDR1 is MDHEN and CDR2 is SYDVKM.

The chain is built from TRBV5-1 and TRBJ1-1, with 7 bases fitting TRBD1. The V segment lost 4 bases and the J segment 4 bases; nucleotides outside the gene matches: 7. Germline lookup yields CDR1 SGHRS and CDR2 YFSETQ. This CDR3 is 14 amino acids long. The CDR3 reads CASSPTGRSTEAFF. In nucleotides, the CDR3 is TGCGCCAGCAGCCCGACAGGGAGGAGCACTGAAGCTTTCTTT.

By frequency in the sample, this clone is medium-sized. The CDR3 loop is CASSLDRNTGELFF. The CDR3 DNA sequence: TGTGCCAGCAGCTTGGACCGGAACACCGGGGAGCTGTTTTTT. The rearrangement joins TRBV5-4 to TRBJ2-2; D call uncertain. The CDR3 contains 14 residues. V lost 0 bases and J 1 base, leaving 4 bases between the germline ends. The germline V gene has CDR1 SGHNT and CDR2 YYREEE (reference sequence).

V is TRBV9 and J is TRBJ2-7; 12 nucleotides align to TRBD2. J lost 5 bases, V lost 4 bases, and 10 bases had no gene match. CDR3 length: 16 amino acids. Germline V gene data show CDR1 as SGDLS and CDR2 as YYNGEE. The DNA of the CDR3 is TGTGCCAGCAGCTCCGGTATTCGACTAGCGGGGGACGAGCAGTACTTC. Amino acids: CASSSGIRLAGDEQYF.

The J gene is TRBJ2-2, the V gene TRBV4-1, with 10 bases identical to TRBD2. CDR1 and CDR2 from the germline V gene are MGHRA and YSYEKL. The CDR3 loop spans 18 amino acids. The junction had 8 bases not matched to a gene; V was cut back by 4 bases and J by 0 bases. CDR3 region: CASSPQPSGGTNTGELFF. The CDR3 DNA reads as TGCGCCAGCAGCCCCCAACCTAGCGGGGGAACGAACACCGGGGAGCTGTTTTTT.

The V gene is TRBV5-1, the J gene TRBJ1-1; possibly TRBD1 for D (6 bases). CDR1 SGHRS and CDR2 YFSETQ come from the germline V gene. Trimming took off 3 bases at V and 7 bases at J, with 13 bases between the two ends. CDR3 length equals 13 residues. Here the CDR3 reads CASSSTGKGEAFF. CDR3 sequence (DNA): TGCGCCAGCAGCTCTACAGGGAAGGGTGAAGCTTTCTTT.

This clone was observed once. The chain links TRBV12-3 or TRBV12-4 to TRBJ2-1; 8 nucleotides match TRBD2. This CDR3 comprises 13 residues. V shed 3 bases, J shed 9 bases, and the junction held 4 bases outside the gene matches. For the CDR3, the DNA is TGTGCCAGCAGTTTCGGGGGGGCTGTTGAGCAGTTCTTC. This sequence encodes CASSFGGAVEQFF.

The chain carries TRBV5-1 and TRBJ2-7; TRBD1 is a possible D gene (7 bases). Trimming took 4 bases from V and 3 from J, leaving 17 bases between them. The CDR3 extends over 15 amino acids. Per germline, CDR1 SGHRS and CDR2 YFSETQ. The CDR3 region is CASSATGRNVYEQYF. The CDR3 DNA reads as TGCGCCAGCAGCGCGACAGGGAGGAATGTCTACGAGCAGTACTTC.

V and J are TRBV29-1 and TRBJ1-5; D is possibly TRBD1 (5 bases). The CDR3 spans 11 residues. CDR1 is SQVTM and CDR2 is ANQGSEA in the germline V gene. The V and J ends lost 4 bases and 7 bases respectively, with 8 bases between them. CDR3 sequence: CSVGGGQPQHF. DNA of the CDR3: TGCAGCGTTGGGGGGGGGCAGCCCCAGCATTTT. The full variable domain, with the rest looked up from reference TRBV29-1 and TRBJ1-5, is SAVISQKPSRDICQRGTSLTIQCQVDSQVTMMFWYRQQPGQSLTLIATANQGSEATYESGFVIDKFPISRPNLTFSTLTVSNMSPEDSSIYLCSVGGGQPQHFGDGTRLSIL.

The chain recombines TRBV6-2 or TRBV6-3 with TRBJ2-7, with D tentatively TRBD1 or TRBD2 (7 bases each). Germline CDR1 is MNHEY and CDR2 is SVGEGT. The CDR3 totals 15 residues. V lost 2 bases and J 2 bases, leaving 13 bases between the germline ends. CDR3 in DNA: TGTGCCAGCAGTTACGGGGGGGACAGAGCCTACGAGCAGTACTTC. It is translated as CASSYGGDRAYEQYF.

The rearrangement links TRBV18 to TRBJ2-5; no reliable D call. CDR1 is KGHSH, CDR2 LQKENI, per germline. V shed 4 bases and J shed 2 bases, with 8 bases lying between them. There are 13 residues in the CDR3. As DNA, the CDR3 is TGTGCCAGCTCACTGACAAGACAAGAGACCCAGTACTTC. This encodes CASSLTRQETQYF.

The rearrangement uses TRBV6-5 and TRBJ2-1; TRBD1 matches 8 bases. The CDR3 runs to 14 residues. From germline, CDR1 is MNHEY and CDR2 SVGAGI. The V and J ends lost 6 bases and 7 bases, in that order; junction bases with no gene match: 8. The CDR3 DNA sequence: TGTGCCAGCAGGGACTACGGACAGGGAAATGAGCAGTTCTTC. Translating gives CASRDYGQGNEQFF.

The chain combines TRBV7-6 with TRBJ2-3; 15 bases match TRBD2. The CDR3 runs 17 residues. Germline CDR1 reads SGHVS; CDR2 reads FNYEAQ. V lost 5 bases, J lost 2 bases, and 5 bases stayed unmatched. CDR3 nucleotides: TGTGCCAGCAGCCTCTGGACTAGCGGGGGGGACACAGATACGCAGTATTTT. It is translated as CASSLWTSGGDTDTQYF.